These T cell receptor beta chains were read from a single sample in a study of identical twins. TCRdb reprocessed the 5' RACE reads via MiXCR and lists one record per CDR3 protein. The sample holds fewer than 900,000 distinct CDR3 sequences, 21% seen once. These same records also appear under a second study, on T cells expressing NK-cell markers.

Sequenced input: PBMCs. These receptors originate from a woman aged 18-35 years in good health. CDR3s include the opening cysteine and the closing phenylalanine or tryptophan. The order of the fields is D gene, clone size, J gene, V gene, CDR3 protein, CDR3 DNA. A D gene is named only where the DNA matches it firmly. Clone sizes are given selectively: once, few, many, or a class where the clone is expanded.

d_call: -
clone_size: few
j_call: TRBJ2-7
v_call: TRBV10-3
cdr3_aa: CAISGRQQGAYEQYF
cdr3_nt: TGTGCCATCAGTGGTCGACAACAAGGCGCCTACGAGCAGTACTTC

d_call: TRBD2
clone_size: -
j_call: TRBJ2-5
v_call: TRBV20-1
cdr3_aa: CSAGLAGGPGETQYF
cdr3_nt: TGCAGTGCTGGACTAGCGGGAGGGCCGGGGGAGACCCAGTACTTC

d_call: TRBD2
clone_size: -
j_call: TRBJ2-7
v_call: TRBV6-1
cdr3_aa: CASSRTSGRAEQYF
cdr3_nt: TGTGCCAGCAGCCGGACTAGCGGGAGGGCCGAGCAGTACTTC

d_call: -
clone_size: few
j_call: TRBJ1-1
v_call: TRBV3-1
cdr3_aa: CASSQGFRGGTEAFF
cdr3_nt: TGTGCCAGCAGCCAAGGGTTTAGGGGCGGCACTGAAGCTTTCTTT

d_call: -
clone_size: few
j_call: TRBJ2-1
v_call: TRBV12-5
cdr3_aa: CASGSVGGGDYNEQFF
cdr3_nt: TGTGCTAGTGGTTCCGTGGGAGGGGGGGATTACAATGAGCAGTTCTTC

d_call: TRBD2
clone_size: few
j_call: TRBJ2-3
v_call: TRBV24-1
cdr3_aa: CATSSGTSGTDTQYF
cdr3_nt: TGTGCCACCAGTTCCGGGACTAGCGGCACAGATACGCAGTATTTT

d_call: -
clone_size: many
j_call: TRBJ2-1
v_call: TRBV7-2
cdr3_aa: CASSFDVGTYNEQFF
cdr3_nt: TGTGCCAGCAGCTTTGATGTGGGGACCTACAATGAGCAGTTCTTC

d_call: -
clone_size: few
j_call: TRBJ2-7
v_call: TRBV20-1
cdr3_aa: CSARVKDEQYF
cdr3_nt: TGCAGTGCTAGAGTAAAGGACGAGCAGTACTTC

d_call: -
clone_size: many
j_call: TRBJ1-2
v_call: TRBV7-8
cdr3_aa: CASSLTRDYGYTF
cdr3_nt: TGTGCCAGCAGCTTAACAAGGGACTATGGCTACACCTTC

d_call: -
clone_size: few
j_call: TRBJ2-1
v_call: TRBV29-1
cdr3_aa: CSGRGRNYNEQFF
cdr3_nt: TGCAGCGGCCGGGGACGGAATTACAATGAGCAGTTCTTC

d_call: -
clone_size: -
j_call: TRBJ2-6
v_call: TRBV15
cdr3_aa: CATSMHSGANVLTF
cdr3_nt: TGTGCCACCAGCATGCACTCTGGGGCCAACGTCCTGACTTTC

d_call: -
clone_size: -
j_call: TRBJ2-5
v_call: TRBV10-3
cdr3_aa: CAISGSRLGQETQYF
cdr3_nt: TGTGCCATCAGTGGGAGTAGATTGGGACAAGAGACCCAGTACTTC

d_call: TRBD2
clone_size: many
j_call: TRBJ2-1
v_call: TRBV10-2
cdr3_aa: CASGRGTSGNPEQFF
cdr3_nt: TGCGCCAGCGGCCGAGGGACTAGCGGGAATCCTGAGCAGTTCTTC

d_call: -
clone_size: -
j_call: TRBJ2-5
v_call: TRBV24-1
cdr3_aa: CATSDPGQQETQYF
cdr3_nt: TGTGCCACCAGTGATCCCGGACAGCAAGAGACCCAGTACTTC

d_call: -
clone_size: many
j_call: TRBJ2-1
v_call: TRBV12-3/TRBV12-4
cdr3_aa: CASSLGGGGVVNEQFF
cdr3_nt: TGTGCCAGCAGTTTAGGAGGGGGCGGGGTTGTGAATGAGCAGTTCTTC

d_call: -
clone_size: few
j_call: TRBJ2-7
v_call: TRBV24-1
cdr3_aa: CAPPPEGKYEQYF
cdr3_nt: TGTGCCCCTCCCCCGGAGGGTAAGTACGAGCAGTACTTC

d_call: -
clone_size: few
j_call: TRBJ2-1
v_call: TRBV7-8
cdr3_aa: CASSLGWELPKFF
cdr3_nt: TGTGCCAGCAGCTTAGGATGGGAGCTCCCGAAGTTCTTC